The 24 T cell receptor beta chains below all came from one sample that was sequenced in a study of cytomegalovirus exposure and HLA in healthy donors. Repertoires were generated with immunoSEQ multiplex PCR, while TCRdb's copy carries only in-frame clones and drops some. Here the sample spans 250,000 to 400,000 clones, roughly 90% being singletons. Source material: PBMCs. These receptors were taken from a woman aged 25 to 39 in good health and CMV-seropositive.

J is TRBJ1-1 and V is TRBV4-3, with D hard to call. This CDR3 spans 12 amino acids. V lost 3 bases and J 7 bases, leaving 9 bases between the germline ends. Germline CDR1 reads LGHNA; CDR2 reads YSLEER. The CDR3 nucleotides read TGCGCCAGCAGCCATATGACGGGTGAAGCTTTCTTT. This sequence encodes CASSHMTGEAFF.

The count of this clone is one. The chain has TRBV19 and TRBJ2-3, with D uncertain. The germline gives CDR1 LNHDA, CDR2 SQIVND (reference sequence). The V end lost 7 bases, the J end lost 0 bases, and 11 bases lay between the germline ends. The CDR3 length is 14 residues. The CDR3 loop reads CASTDSGSTDTQYF. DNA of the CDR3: TGTGCCAGTACCGACTCAGGAAGCACAGATACGCAGTATTTT. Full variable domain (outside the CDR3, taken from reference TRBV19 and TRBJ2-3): DGGITQSPKYLFRKEGQNVTLSCEQNLNHDAMYWYRQDPGQGLRLIYYSQIVNDFQKGDIAEGYSVSREKKESFPLTVTSAQKNPTAFYLCASTDSGSTDTQYFGPGTRLTVL.

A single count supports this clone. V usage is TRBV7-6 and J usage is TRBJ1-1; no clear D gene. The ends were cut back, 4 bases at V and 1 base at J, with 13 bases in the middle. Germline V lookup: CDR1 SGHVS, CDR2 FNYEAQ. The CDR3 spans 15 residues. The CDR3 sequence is CASSSHLDTNTEAFF. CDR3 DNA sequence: TGTGCCAGCAGCTCCCACCTAGACACGAACACTGAAGCTTTCTTT.

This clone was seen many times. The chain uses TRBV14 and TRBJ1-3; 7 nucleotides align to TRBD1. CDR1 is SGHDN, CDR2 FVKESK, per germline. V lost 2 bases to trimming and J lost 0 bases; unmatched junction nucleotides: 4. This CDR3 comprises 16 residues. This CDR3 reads CASSQQTGSSGNTIYF. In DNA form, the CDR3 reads TGTGCCAGCAGCCAACAGACAGGGAGCTCTGGAAACACCATATATTTT.

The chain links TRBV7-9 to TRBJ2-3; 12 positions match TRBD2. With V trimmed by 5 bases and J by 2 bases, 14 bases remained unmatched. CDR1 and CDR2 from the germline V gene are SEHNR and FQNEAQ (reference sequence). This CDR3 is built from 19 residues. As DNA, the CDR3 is TGTGCCAGCAGCGAGAGGACTAGCGGGACGCTACAATTCACAGATACGCAGTATTTT. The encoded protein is CASSERTSGTLQFTDTQYF.

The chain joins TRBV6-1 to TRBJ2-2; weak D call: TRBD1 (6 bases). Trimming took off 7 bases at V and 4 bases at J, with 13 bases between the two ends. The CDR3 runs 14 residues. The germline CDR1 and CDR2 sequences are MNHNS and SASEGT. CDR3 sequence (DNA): TGTGCCAGCACCGACAGGCGAGGCACCGGGGAGCTGTTTTTT. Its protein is CASTDRRGTGELFF.

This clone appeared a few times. The CDR3 loop is CASSLRAKNIQYF. The CDR3 nucleotides are TGTGCCAGCAGCTTACGAGCCAAAAACATTCAGTACTTC. This sequence joins TRBV13 and TRBJ2-4; D gene ambiguous. Germline V gene lookup returns CDR1 PRHDT and CDR2 FYEKMQ (reference sequence). CDR3 length: 13 amino acids. Trimming took off 2 bases at V and 0 bases at J, with 2 bases between the two ends.

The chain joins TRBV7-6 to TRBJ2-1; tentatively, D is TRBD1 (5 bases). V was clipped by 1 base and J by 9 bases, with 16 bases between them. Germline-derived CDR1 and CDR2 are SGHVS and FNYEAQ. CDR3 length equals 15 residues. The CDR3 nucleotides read TGTGCCAGCAGCTTAGTAGGGGATGGAGTCGGTGAGCAGTTCTTC. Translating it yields CASSLVGDGVGEQFF.

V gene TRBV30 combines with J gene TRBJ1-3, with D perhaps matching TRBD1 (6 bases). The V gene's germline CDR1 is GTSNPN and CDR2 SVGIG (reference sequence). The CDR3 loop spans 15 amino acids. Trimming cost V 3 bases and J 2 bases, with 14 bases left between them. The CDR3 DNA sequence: TGTGCCTGGAGCGAAGCCGGGACAACTGGAAACACCATATATTTT. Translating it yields CAWSEAGTTGNTIYF.

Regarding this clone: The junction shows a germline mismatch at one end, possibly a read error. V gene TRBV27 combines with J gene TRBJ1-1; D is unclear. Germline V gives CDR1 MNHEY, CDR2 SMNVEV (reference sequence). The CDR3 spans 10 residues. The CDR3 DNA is TGTGCCAGCACGCCTTGGGTAGGGATCTTT. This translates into CASTPWVGIF.

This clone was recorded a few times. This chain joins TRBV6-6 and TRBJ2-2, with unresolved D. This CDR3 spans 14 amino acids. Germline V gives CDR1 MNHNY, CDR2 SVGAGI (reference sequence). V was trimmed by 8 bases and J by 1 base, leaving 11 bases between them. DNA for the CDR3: TGTGCCAGCCGGGCTTTGGGGAACACCGGGGAGCTGTTTTTT. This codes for CASRALGNTGELFF.

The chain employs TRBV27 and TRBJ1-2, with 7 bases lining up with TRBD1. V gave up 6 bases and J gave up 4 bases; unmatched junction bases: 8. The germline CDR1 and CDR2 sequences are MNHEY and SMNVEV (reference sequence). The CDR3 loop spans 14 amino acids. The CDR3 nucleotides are TGTGCCAGCAGAAGCGGGACAGTCTCCTATGGCTACACCTTC. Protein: CASRSGTVSYGYTF.

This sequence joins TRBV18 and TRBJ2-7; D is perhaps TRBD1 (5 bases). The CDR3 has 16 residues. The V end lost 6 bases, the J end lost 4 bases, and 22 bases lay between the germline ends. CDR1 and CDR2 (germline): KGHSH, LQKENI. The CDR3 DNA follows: TGTGCCAGCTCCCTTCACCAGGGTTTTGCGGAGTACGAGCAGTACTTC. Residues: CASSLHQGFAEYEQYF. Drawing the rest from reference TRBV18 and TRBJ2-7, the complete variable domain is NAGVMQNPRHLVRRRGQEARLRCSPMKGHSHVYWYRQLPEEGLKFMVYLQKENIIDESGMPKERFSAEFPKEGPSILRIQQVVRGDSAAYFCASSLHQGFAEYEQYFGPGTRLTVT.

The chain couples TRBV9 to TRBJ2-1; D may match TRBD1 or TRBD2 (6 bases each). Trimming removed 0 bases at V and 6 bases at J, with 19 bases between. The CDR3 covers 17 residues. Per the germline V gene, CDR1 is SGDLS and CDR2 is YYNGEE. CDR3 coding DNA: TGTGCCAGCAGCGTAGCCCGAGGGGGGCGGAAGTTCAATGAGCAGTTCTTC. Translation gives CASSVARGGRKFNEQFF.

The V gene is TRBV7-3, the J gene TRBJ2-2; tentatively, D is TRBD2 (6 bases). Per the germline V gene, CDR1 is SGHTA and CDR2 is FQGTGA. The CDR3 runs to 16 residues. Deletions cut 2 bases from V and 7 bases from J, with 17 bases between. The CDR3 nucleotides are TGTGCCAGCAGCTTAGGAGGGGCCTCCACCAACGGGGAGCTGTTTTTT. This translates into CASSLGGASTNGELFF.

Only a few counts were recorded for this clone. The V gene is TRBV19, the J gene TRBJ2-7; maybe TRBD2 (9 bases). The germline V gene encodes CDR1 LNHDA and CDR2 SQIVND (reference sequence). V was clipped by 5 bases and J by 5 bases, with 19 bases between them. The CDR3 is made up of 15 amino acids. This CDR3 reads CASSPGTGGRDEQYF. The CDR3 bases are TGTGCCAGTAGTCCGGGGACAGGCGGGAGGGACGAGCAGTACTTC.

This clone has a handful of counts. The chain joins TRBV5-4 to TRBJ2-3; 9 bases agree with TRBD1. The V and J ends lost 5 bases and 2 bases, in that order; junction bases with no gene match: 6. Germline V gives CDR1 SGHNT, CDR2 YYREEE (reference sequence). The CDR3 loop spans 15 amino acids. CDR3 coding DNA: TGTGCCAGCAGTCGGACAGGGGACCTCACAGATACGCAGTATTTT. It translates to CASSRTGDLTDTQYF.

CDR3 bases: TGTGCCAGCAGCTCCAACCGGGACAGGCGAGGGGAGCAGTTCTTC. Translation gives CASSSNRDRRGEQFF. The J gene is TRBJ2-1, the V gene TRBV7-6; TRBD1 agrees at 8 bases. The CDR3 loop spans 15 amino acids. Germline V gives CDR1 SGHVS, CDR2 FNYEAQ. J was trimmed by 10 bases and V by 4 bases; bases with no gene match: 12.

CDR3 sequence: CASSLDRGFAEAFF. As DNA, the CDR3 is TGTGCCAGCAGCCTGGACAGGGGTTTTGCTGAAGCTTTCTTT. This sequence joins TRBV7-9 and TRBJ1-1, with TRBD1 matching 9 bases. The CDR3 runs 14 residues. Germline CDR1 is SEHNR and CDR2 is FQNEAQ (reference sequence). V lost 5 bases, J lost 6 bases, and 7 bases stayed unmatched.

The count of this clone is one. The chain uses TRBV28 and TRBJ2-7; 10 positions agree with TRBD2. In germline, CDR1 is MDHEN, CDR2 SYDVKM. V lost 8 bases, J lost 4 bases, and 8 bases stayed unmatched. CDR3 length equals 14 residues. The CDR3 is CASLGLAMGYEQYF. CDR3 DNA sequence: TGTGCCAGCTTGGGACTAGCGATGGGATACGAGCAGTACTTC.

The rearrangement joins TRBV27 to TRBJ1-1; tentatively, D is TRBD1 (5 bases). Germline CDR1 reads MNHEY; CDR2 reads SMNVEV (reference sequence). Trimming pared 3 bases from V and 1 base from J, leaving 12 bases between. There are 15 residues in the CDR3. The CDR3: CASSFWGFENTEAFF. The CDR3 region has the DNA TGTGCCAGCAGTTTCTGGGGGTTCGAGAACACTGAAGCTTTCTTT.

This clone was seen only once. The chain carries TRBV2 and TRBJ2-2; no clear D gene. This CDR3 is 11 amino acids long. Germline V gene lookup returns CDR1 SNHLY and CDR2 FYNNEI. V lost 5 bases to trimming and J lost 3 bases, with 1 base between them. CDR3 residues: CASSYTGELFF. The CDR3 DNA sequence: TGTGCCAGCAGTTACACCGGGGAGCTGTTTTTT. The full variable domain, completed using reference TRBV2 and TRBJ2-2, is EPEVTQTPSHQVTQMGQEVILRCVPISNHLYFYWYRQILGQKVEFLVSFYNNEISEKSEIFDDQFSVERPDGSNFTLKIRSTKLEDSAMYFCASSYTGELFFGEGSRLTVL.

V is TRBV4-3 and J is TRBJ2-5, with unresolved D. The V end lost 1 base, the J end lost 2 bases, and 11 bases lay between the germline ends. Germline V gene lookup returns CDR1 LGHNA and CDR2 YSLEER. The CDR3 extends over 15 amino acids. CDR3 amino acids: CASSQGESKQETQYF. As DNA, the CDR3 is TGCGCCAGCAGCCAAGGCGAATCAAAACAAGAGACCCAGTACTTC.

The CDR3 coding sequence is TGTGCCAGCAGCGTAGAGAGGGTCAGTGGAACACTTGGCTACACCTTC. This sequence encodes CASSVERVSGTLGYTF. The chain uses TRBV9 and TRBJ1-2; D remains ambiguous. Deletions cut 0 bases from V and 7 bases from J, with 19 bases between. The CDR3 contains 16 residues. Germline-derived CDR1 and CDR2 are SGDLS and YYNGEE. Full variable domain (remainder filled in from reference TRBV9 and TRBJ1-2): DSGVTQTPKHLITATGQRVTLRCSPRSGDLSVYWYQQSLDQGLQFLIQYYNGEERAKGNILERFSAQQFPDLHSELNLSSLELGDSALYFCASSVERVSGTLGYTFGSGTRLTVV.